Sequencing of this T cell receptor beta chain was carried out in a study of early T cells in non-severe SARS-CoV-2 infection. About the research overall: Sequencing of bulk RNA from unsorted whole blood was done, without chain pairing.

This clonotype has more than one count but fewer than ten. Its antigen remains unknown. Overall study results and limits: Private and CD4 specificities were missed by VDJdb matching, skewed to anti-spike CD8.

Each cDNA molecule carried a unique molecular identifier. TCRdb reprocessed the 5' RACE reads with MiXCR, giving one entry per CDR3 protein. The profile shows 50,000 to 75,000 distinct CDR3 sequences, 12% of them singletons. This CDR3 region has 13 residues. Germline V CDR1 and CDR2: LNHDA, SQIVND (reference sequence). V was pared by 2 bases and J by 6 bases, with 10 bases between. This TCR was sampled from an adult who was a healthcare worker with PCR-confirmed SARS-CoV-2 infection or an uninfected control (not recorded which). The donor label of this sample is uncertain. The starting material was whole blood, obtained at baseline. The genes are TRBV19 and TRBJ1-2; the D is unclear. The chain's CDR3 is CASSIIGADGYTF. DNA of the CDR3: TGTGCCAGTAGTATAATCGGCGCGGATGGCTACACCTTC.